Presented here are 10 T cell receptor beta chains from one specimen sequenced in a study of T cells in Graves' hyperthyroidism and ophthalmopathy. Amplification of TCR beta CDR3 regions used RNA as the template. TCR CDR3 underwent first-round RT-PCR with the HTBI primer set. MiXCR, run by TCRdb on the multiplex PCR reads, gives a single entry per CDR3 protein. The sample shows roughly 700,000 distinct CDR3 sequences, 15% to 20% of them seen only once. The sequencing sample was made of blood. The receptors come from a man in his fifties or sixties with Graves' hyperthyroidism.

This clonotype was picked up a small number of times. The chain combines TRBV6-5 with TRBJ2-7, with a tentative D call TRBD1 (6 bases). The V end lost 2 bases, the J end lost 4 bases, and 12 bases lay between the germline ends. Germline V gene data show CDR1 as MNHEY and CDR2 as SVGAGI. The CDR3 is 14 residues long. The DNA of the CDR3 is TGTGCCAGCAGTTACGAACAGGGAGTGTACGAGCAGTACTTC. Protein: CASSYEQGVYEQYF.

This chain uses TRBV4-2 with TRBJ2-3, with D perhaps being TRBD1 or TRBD2 (6 bases each). The V end lost 0 bases, the J end lost 3 bases, and 13 bases lay between the germline ends. Germline CDR1 is LGHNA and CDR2 is YNFKEQ. The length of the CDR3 is 16 residues. The CDR3 spells CASSQDPGGVTDTQYF. In DNA, the CDR3 is TGTGCCAGCAGCCAAGATCCCGGGGGCGTTACAGATACGCAGTATTTT.

This clonotype has at least ten counts. The chain carries TRBV6-1 and TRBJ2-3, with 9 bases matching TRBD2. Germline CDR1 is MNHNS and CDR2 is SASEGT. V lost 5 bases and J lost 4; bases outside the gene matches: 28. The CDR3 runs to 22 residues. The CDR3 nucleotides are TGTGCCAGCAGTTCTACATCTCCGGGGGGGATAGCGGGAGAGAGAAAGCCAGATACGCAGTATTTT. Translated: CASSSTSPGGIAGERKPDTQYF.

This sequence joins TRBV19 and TRBJ2-7; TRBD1 matches 8 bases. The CDR3 is made up of 18 amino acids. V was pared by 0 bases and J by 1 base, with 11 bases of the junction left unmatched. Germline CDR1 LNHDA, CDR2 SQIVND (reference sequence). DNA of the CDR3: TGTGCCAGTAGTATAGAGCAGGCTGACAGGGGCGATTCCTACGAGCAGTACTTC. Translated: CASSIEQADRGDSYEQYF. The complete variable domain, with remaining parts taken from reference TRBV19 and TRBJ2-7, reads DGGITQSPKYLFRKEGQNVTLSCEQNLNHDAMYWYRQDPGQGLRLIYYSQIVNDFQKGDIAEGYSVSREKKESFPLTVTSAQKNPTAFYLCASSIEQADRGDSYEQYFGPGTRLTVT.

This clonotype was counted many times. V and J are TRBV20-1 and TRBJ2-3; TRBD2 aligns across 14 bases. J lost 0 bases, V lost 5 bases, and 4 bases had no gene match. The CDR3 totals 16 residues. CDR1 is DFQATT, CDR2 SNEGSKA, per germline (reference sequence). CDR3 sequence (DNA): TGCAGTGCTCCGGGACTAGCGGGAGCTAGCACAGATACGCAGTATTTT. Amino acid sequence: CSAPGLAGASTDTQYF.

This clonotype was picked up many times. The chain recombines TRBV28 with TRBJ2-1, with 14 bases lining up with TRBD2. From germline, CDR1 is MDHEN and CDR2 SYDVKM. The CDR3 totals 14 residues. V lost 6 bases and J lost 10; bases outside the gene matches: 5. The CDR3 DNA reads TGTGCCAGCAGCTTGGGGACTAGCGGGAGAGAGCAGTTCTTC. This gives the protein CASSLGTSGREQFF. Drawing the rest from reference TRBV28 and TRBJ2-1, the complete variable domain is DVKVTQSSRYLVKRTGEKVFLECVQDMDHENMFWYRQDPGLGLRLIYFSYDVKMKEKGDIPEGYSVSREKKERFSLILESASTNQTSMYLCASSLGTSGREQFFGPGTRLTVL.

This chain connects TRBV29-1 to TRBJ2-1; TRBD1 agrees at 12 bases. The CDR3 sequence is 16 residues long. Germline lookup yields CDR1 SQVTM and CDR2 ANQGSEA. The J segment lost 9 bases and the V segment lost 3 bases, leaving 12 bases of the junction unmatched. The CDR3 reads CSVELGRDRGQAEQFF. CDR3 DNA: TGCAGCGTTGAGCTGGGACGGGACAGGGGGCAGGCTGAGCAGTTCTTC.

This clonotype was observed many times. The chain combines TRBV28 with TRBJ2-5; TRBD2 might be the D (6 bases). CDR1 and CDR2 (germline): MDHEN, SYDVKM. The CDR3 length is 15 residues. V was pared by 5 bases and J by 5 bases, with 18 bases between. CDR3 amino acids: CASSLRTGARETQYF. In DNA form, the CDR3 reads TGTGCCAGCAGTCTTCGGACGGGAGCTAGGGAGACCCAGTACTTC. Together with reference TRBV28 and TRBJ2-5, the CDR3 gives the full variable domain: DVKVTQSSRYLVKRTGEKVFLECVQDMDHENMFWYRQDPGLGLRLIYFSYDVKMKEKGDIPEGYSVSREKKERFSLILESASTNQTSMYLCASSLRTGARETQYFGPGTRLLVL.

The chain joins TRBV5-1 to TRBJ2-2, with TRBD2 as a possible D gene (6 bases). The length of the CDR3 is 15 residues. Germline CDR1 SGHRS, CDR2 YFSETQ. V was cut by 3 bases and J by 3 bases, with 12 bases left in between. Here the CDR3 reads CASSWGLTDTGELFF. In DNA, the CDR3 is TGCGCCAGCAGCTGGGGACTTACCGACACCGGGGAGCTGTTTTTT.

The gene calls are TRBV11-2 and TRBJ2-2, with TRBD2 matching 9 bases. CDR3 length: 15 residues. J lost 5 bases, V lost 5 bases, and 6 bases had no gene match. CDR1 and CDR2 (germline): SGHAT, FQNNGV. CDR3 region: CASSLSGGRTGELFF. The DNA of the CDR3 is TGTGCCAGCAGCCTAAGCGGGGGGCGGACCGGGGAGCTGTTTTTT.